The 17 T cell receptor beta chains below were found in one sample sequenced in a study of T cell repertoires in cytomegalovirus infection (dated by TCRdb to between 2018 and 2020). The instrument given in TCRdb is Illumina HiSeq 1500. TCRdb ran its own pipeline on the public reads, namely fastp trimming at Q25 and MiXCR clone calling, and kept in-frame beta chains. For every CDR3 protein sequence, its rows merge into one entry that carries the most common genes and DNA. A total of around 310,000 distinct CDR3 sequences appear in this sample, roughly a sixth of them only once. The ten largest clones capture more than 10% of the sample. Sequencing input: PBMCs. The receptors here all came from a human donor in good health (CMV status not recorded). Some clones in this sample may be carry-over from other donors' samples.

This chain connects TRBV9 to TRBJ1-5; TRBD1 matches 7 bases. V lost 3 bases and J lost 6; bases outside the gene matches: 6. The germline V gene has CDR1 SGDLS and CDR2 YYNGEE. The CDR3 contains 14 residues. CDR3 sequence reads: CASSDTQGTQPQHF. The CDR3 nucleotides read TGTGCCAGCAGCGACACACAGGGGACTCAGCCCCAGCATTTT. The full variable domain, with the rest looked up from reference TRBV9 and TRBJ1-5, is DSGVTQTPKHLITATGQRVTLRCSPRSGDLSVYWYQQSLDQGLQFLIQYYNGEERAKGNILERFSAQQFPDLHSELNLSSLELGDSALYFCASSDTQGTQPQHFGDGTRLSIL.

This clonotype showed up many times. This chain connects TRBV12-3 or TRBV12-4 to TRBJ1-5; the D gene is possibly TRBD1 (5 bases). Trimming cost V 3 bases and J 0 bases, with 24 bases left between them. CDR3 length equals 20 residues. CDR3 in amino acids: CASSFLPLLGRESSNQPQHF. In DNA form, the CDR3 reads TGTGCCAGCAGTTTCCTCCCCCTCTTGGGCAGGGAAAGTAGCAATCAGCCCCAGCATTTT.

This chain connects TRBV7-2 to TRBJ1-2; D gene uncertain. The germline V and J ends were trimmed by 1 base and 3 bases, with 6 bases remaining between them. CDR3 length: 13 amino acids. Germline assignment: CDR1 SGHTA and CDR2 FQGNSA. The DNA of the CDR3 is TGTGCCAGCAGCTTAGTAGGGCACTATGGCTACACCTTC. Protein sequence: CASSLVGHYGYTF.

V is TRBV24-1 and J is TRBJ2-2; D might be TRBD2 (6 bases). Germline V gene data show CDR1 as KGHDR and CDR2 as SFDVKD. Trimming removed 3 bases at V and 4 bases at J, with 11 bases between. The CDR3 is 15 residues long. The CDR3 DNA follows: TGTGCCACCAGTGATGGGACTCTCCCCACCGGGGAGCTGTTTTTT. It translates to CATSDGTLPTGELFF.

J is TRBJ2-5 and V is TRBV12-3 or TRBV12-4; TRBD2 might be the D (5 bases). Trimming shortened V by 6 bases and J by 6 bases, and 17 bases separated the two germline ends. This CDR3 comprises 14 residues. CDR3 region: CASSPPGLPKTQYF. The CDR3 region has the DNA TGTGCCAGCAGCCCTCCCGGACTCCCAAAGACCCAGTACTTC.

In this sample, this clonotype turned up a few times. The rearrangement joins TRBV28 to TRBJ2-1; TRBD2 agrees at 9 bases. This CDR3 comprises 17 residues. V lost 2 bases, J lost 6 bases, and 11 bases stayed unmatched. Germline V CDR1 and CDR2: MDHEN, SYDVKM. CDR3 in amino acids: CASSLESGLAGRNEQFF. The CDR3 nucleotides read TGTGCCAGCAGTTTAGAATCAGGGCTAGCGGGGCGCAATGAGCAGTTCTTC.

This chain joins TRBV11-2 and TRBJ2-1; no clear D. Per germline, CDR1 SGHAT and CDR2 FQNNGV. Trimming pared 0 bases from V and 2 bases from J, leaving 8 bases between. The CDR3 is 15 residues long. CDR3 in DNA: TGTGCCAGCAGCTTAGAGGGGTCACCCTACAATGAGCAGTTCTTC. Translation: CASSLEGSPYNEQFF.

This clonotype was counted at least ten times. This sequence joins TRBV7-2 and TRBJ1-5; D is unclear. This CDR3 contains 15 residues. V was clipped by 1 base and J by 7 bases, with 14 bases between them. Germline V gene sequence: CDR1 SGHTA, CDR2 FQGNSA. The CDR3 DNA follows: TGTGCCAGCAGCTTAGTTCGGGGTTTAGGGCAGCCCCAGCATTTT. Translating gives CASSLVRGLGQPQHF.

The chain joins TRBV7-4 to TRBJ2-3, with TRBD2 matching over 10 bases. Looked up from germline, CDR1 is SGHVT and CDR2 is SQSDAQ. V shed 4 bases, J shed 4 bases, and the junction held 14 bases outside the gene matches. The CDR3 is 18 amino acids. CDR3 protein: CASSSGLARGGWSDTQYF. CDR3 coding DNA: TGTGCCAGCAGCTCGGGACTAGCGAGAGGGGGGTGGTCAGATACGCAGTATTTT.

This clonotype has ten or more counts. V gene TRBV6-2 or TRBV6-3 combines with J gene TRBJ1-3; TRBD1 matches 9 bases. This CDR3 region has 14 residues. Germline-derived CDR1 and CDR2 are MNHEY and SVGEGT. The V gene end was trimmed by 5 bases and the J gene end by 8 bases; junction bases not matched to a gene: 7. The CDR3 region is CASSDGTGQDTIYF. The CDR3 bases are TGTGCCAGCAGTGACGGGACAGGGCAAGACACCATATATTTT.

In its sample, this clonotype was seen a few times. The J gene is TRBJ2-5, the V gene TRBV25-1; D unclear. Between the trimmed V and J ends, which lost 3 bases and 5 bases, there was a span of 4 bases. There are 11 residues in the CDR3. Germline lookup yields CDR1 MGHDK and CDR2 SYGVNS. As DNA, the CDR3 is TGTGCCAGCAGTGATCGCGAGACCCAGTACTTC. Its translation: CASSDRETQYF.

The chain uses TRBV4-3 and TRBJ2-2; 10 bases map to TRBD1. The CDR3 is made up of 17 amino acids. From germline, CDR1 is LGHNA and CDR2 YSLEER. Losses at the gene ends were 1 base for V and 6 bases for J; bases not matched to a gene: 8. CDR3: CASSQAGTGEWSGELFF. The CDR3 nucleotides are TGCGCCAGCAGCCAAGCCGGGACAGGGGAGTGGTCCGGGGAGCTGTTTTTT.

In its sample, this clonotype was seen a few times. CDR3 in amino acids: CASSLVGKGVEQFF. DNA for the CDR3: TGTGCCAGCAGCTTGGTAGGGAAAGGGGTTGAGCAGTTCTTC. The chain recombines TRBV7-2 with TRBJ2-1, with D perhaps matching TRBD1 (5 bases). Trimming cost V 3 bases and J 9 bases, with 15 bases left between them. Looked up from germline, CDR1 is SGHTA and CDR2 is FQGNSA. The CDR3 length is 14 residues.

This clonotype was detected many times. CDR3 residues: CSAIAGGQGGVGTQYF. The CDR3 DNA reads as TGCAGTGCCATAGCGGGCGGACAGGGTGGAGTGGGGACCCAGTACTTC. The chain uses TRBV20-1 and TRBJ2-5; possible D gene TRBD1, 8 bases. CDR3 length equals 16 residues. Trimming stripped 6 bases from V and 7 bases from J, with 27 bases between. Germline V gene sequence: CDR1 DFQATT, CDR2 SNEGSKA (reference sequence).

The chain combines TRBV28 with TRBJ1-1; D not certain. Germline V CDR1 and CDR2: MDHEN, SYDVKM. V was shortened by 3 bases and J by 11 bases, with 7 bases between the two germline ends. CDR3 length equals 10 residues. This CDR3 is CASSFGRAFF. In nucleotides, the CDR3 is TGTGCCAGCAGTTTTGGCCGGGCTTTCTTT.

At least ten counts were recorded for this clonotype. CDR3 in amino acids: CASSLGGGSSYEQYF. DNA of the CDR3: TGTGCCAGCAGCTTAGGGGGGGGAAGCTCCTACGAGCAGTACTTC. The chain couples TRBV7-2 to TRBJ2-7, with 7 bases matching TRBD2. The CDR3 length is 15 residues. Germline V lookup: CDR1 SGHTA, CDR2 FQGNSA. The J segment lost 0 bases and the V segment lost 1 base, leaving 3 bases of the junction unmatched.

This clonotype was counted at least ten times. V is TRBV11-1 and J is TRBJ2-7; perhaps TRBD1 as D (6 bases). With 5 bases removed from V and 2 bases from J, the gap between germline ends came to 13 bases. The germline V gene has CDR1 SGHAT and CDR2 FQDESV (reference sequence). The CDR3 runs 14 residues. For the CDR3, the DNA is TGTGCCAGCAGCGTTTCCGGGACAACCTACGAGCAGTACTTC. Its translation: CASSVSGTTYEQYF. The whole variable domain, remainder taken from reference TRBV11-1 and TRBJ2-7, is EAEVAQSPRYKITEKSQAVAFWCDPISGHATLYWYRQILGQGPELLVQFQDESVVDDSQLPKDRFSAERLKGVDSTLKIQPAELGDSAMYLCASSVSGTTYEQYFGPGTRLTVT.